Below, one TCR beta chain is given with its context. Germline lookup yields CDR1 MNHNS and CDR2 SASEGT. The length of the CDR3 is 13 residues. Trimming left V 7 bases short and J 3 bases short, with 12 bases between. Researchers ran the PCR with 60 Vbeta and 13 Jbeta primers. Measured with immunoSEQ multiplex PCR; TCRdb has only the in-frame clones, and not every one. The sample holds over 150,000 clones, roughly three quarters seen once. The sample comes from a study of cytomegalovirus exposure and HLA in healthy donors. The V call is TRBV6-1, the J call TRBJ1-2, with a possible D match to TRBD1 (5 bases). This receptor was obtained from a man aged 30-40 years in good health and CMV-seropositive. The specimen sequenced was PBMCs. As DNA, the CDR3 is TGTGCCAGCAAATCCGGGGGTGACTATGGCTACACCTTC. As protein: CASKSGGDYGYTF.